Listed below are T cell receptor beta chains from one sample, sequenced in a study of regulatory T cells in long-lasting Graves disease. TCRdb called the multiplex PCR reads again in MiXCR, with one record for every CDR3 protein. The profile shows about 340,000 distinct CDR3 sequences, roughly 21% of them singletons. The starting material was peripheral blood mononuclear cells (PBMCs), obtained when the disease was refractory, from a patient treated with antithyroid drugs. Receptors originate from a female donor with Graves disease. CDR3s include the opening cysteine and the closing phenylalanine or tryptophan. The D gene is left open where the match is weak. Expanded clones are given a class, and other clones once, few, many or no size at all.

CDR3 protein: CATSDSNTEAFF
CDR3 DNA: TGTGCCACCAGTGATTCGAACACTGAAGCTTTCTTT
clone size: NA
V gene: TRBV24-1
J gene: TRBJ1-1
D gene: NA

CDR3 protein: CASSQTGALRNYGYTF
CDR3 DNA: TGTGCCAGCAGCCAGACGGGGGCGTTGCGGAACTATGGCTACACCTTC
clone size: NA
V gene: TRBV3-1
J gene: TRBJ1-2
D gene: NA

CDR3 protein: CASSEGLAGSYEQYF
CDR3 DNA: TGTGCCAGCAGCGAGGGACTAGCAGGGTCCTACGAGCAGTACTTC
clone size: few
V gene: TRBV7-9
J gene: TRBJ2-7
D gene: TRBD2

CDR3 protein: CASSPVGARGNTIYF
CDR3 DNA: TGTGCCAGCAGCCCCGTTGGGGCGCGCGGAAACACCATATATTTT
clone size: NA
V gene: TRBV28
J gene: TRBJ1-3
D gene: NA

CDR3 protein: CASSNLVEAFF
CDR3 DNA: TGTGCCAGTAGCAACCTGGTTGAAGCTTTCTTT
clone size: many
V gene: TRBV19
J gene: TRBJ1-1
D gene: NA

CDR3 protein: CASSLGVQGSNQPQHF
CDR3 DNA: TGTGCCAGCAGCTTAGGTGTCCAGGGTAGCAATCAGCCCCAGCATTTT
clone size: many
V gene: TRBV7-2
J gene: TRBJ1-5
D gene: NA

CDR3 protein: CASRLRQADGYTF
CDR3 DNA: TGTGCCAGCAGACTTAGGCAGGCCGATGGCTACACCTTC
clone size: many
V gene: TRBV6-1
J gene: TRBJ1-2
D gene: NA

CDR3 protein: CASSLTRAVGNQPQHF
CDR3 DNA: TGTGCCAGCAGCTTAACAAGGGCTGTCGGCAATCAGCCCCAGCATTTT
clone size: many
V gene: TRBV7-8
J gene: TRBJ1-5
D gene: NA

CDR3 protein: CASSFGPGRRTEAFF
CDR3 DNA: TGTGCTAGCAGCTTCGGCCCAGGGAGGCGGACTGAAGCTTTCTTT
clone size: few
V gene: TRBV7-7
J gene: TRBJ1-1
D gene: NA

CDR3 protein: CASSQDGWGQGADGYTF
CDR3 DNA: TGCGCCAGCAGCCAAGATGGGTGGGGACAGGGGGCGGATGGCTACACCTTC
clone size: few
V gene: TRBV4-3
J gene: TRBJ1-2
D gene: TRBD1

CDR3 protein: CASSSSRTAGYTF
CDR3 DNA: TGTGCCAGCAGCTCGTCTCGGACGGCTGGCTACACCTTC
clone size: many
V gene: TRBV7-3
J gene: TRBJ1-2
D gene: NA

CDR3 protein: CAISEGGGFDEQYF
CDR3 DNA: TGTGCCATCAGTGAGGGGGGGGGATTCGACGAGCAGTACTTC
clone size: NA
V gene: TRBV10-3
J gene: TRBJ2-7
D gene: TRBD2

CDR3 protein: CSARSRVSYNEQFF
CDR3 DNA: TGCAGTGCGAGGTCCCGGGTGTCCTACAATGAGCAGTTCTTC
clone size: NA
V gene: TRBV20-1
J gene: TRBJ2-1
D gene: NA

CDR3 protein: CASSLGDGYEQYF
CDR3 DNA: TGTGCCAGCAGCTTAGGGGACGGGTACGAGCAGTACTTC
clone size: many
V gene: TRBV7-9
J gene: TRBJ2-7
D gene: NA

CDR3 protein: CASSSLGDLNTIYF
CDR3 DNA: TGTGCCAGCAGTTCCCTGGGGGACCTAAACACCATATATTTT
clone size: NA
V gene: TRBV27
J gene: TRBJ1-3
D gene: NA

CDR3 protein: CSGRGTGTDIQYF
CDR3 DNA: TGCAGCGGGAGGGGGACAGGGACGGACATTCAGTACTTC
clone size: NA
V gene: TRBV29-1
J gene: TRBJ2-4
D gene: TRBD1

CDR3 protein: CASSEANRRAETQYF
CDR3 DNA: TGTGCCAGCAGTGAAGCAAACAGGCGGGCAGAGACCCAGTACTTC
clone size: NA
V gene: TRBV6-1
J gene: TRBJ2-5
D gene: NA

CDR3 protein: CSAGETGGDQPQHF
CDR3 DNA: TGCAGTGCTGGGGAGACAGGGGGAGATCAGCCCCAGCATTTT
clone size: many
V gene: TRBV20-1
J gene: TRBJ1-5
D gene: TRBD1

CDR3 protein: CTALHGSVVSYGYTF
CDR3 DNA: TGCACCGCGCTACACGGTTCCGTAGTTTCCTATGGCTACACCTTC
clone size: many
V gene: TRBV20-1
J gene: TRBJ1-2
D gene: NA

CDR3 protein: CASSWTTGNTIYF
CDR3 DNA: TGTGCCAGCTCATGGACAACCGGAAACACCATATATTTT
clone size: NA
V gene: TRBV18
J gene: TRBJ1-3
D gene: NA

CDR3 protein: CSALGQSIDQPQHF
CDR3 DNA: TGCAGTGCTCTGGGACAGAGCATTGATCAGCCCCAGCATTTT
clone size: many
V gene: TRBV20-1
J gene: TRBJ1-5
D gene: TRBD1

CDR3 protein: CASSLGRTVNTEAFF
CDR3 DNA: TGTGCCAGCAGCTTAGGTCGGACAGTGAACACTGAAGCTTTCTTT
clone size: few
V gene: TRBV5-1
J gene: TRBJ1-1
D gene: NA

CDR3 protein: CASSLRDRSYEQYF
CDR3 DNA: TGTGCCAGCAGCCTCCGGGACCGTTCCTACGAGCAGTACTTC
clone size: many
V gene: TRBV11-2
J gene: TRBJ2-7
D gene: NA

CDR3 protein: CASTPTIGPSGGELFF
CDR3 DNA: TGTGCCAGCACCCCCACGATAGGCCCGTCAGGCGGGGAGCTGTTTTTT
clone size: many
V gene: TRBV11-2
J gene: TRBJ2-2
D gene: NA

CDR3 protein: CASRTGTSGNEQFF
CDR3 DNA: TGCGCCAGCAGGACCGGGACTAGCGGCAATGAGCAGTTCTTC
clone size: once
V gene: TRBV12-3/TRBV12-4
J gene: TRBJ2-1
D gene: TRBD2

CDR3 protein: CASGLGYEQYF
CDR3 DNA: TGTGCCAGCGGTCTAGGCTACGAGCAGTACTTC
clone size: many
V gene: TRBV12-5
J gene: TRBJ2-7
D gene: NA

CDR3 protein: CASSSAGTGGEEQYF
CDR3 DNA: TGTGCCAGCAGCTCCGCCGGGACAGGGGGAGAGGAGCAGTACTTC
clone size: NA
V gene: TRBV7-2
J gene: TRBJ2-5
D gene: TRBD1

CDR3 protein: CASSTPPRGGYTF
CDR3 DNA: TGTGCCAGTAGTACCCCCCCGAGAGGGGGCTACACCTTC
clone size: NA
V gene: TRBV19
J gene: TRBJ1-2
D gene: NA

CDR3 protein: CASGLLDPLATQYF
CDR3 DNA: TGTGCCAGCGGCCTGCTAGACCCCCTGGCGACCCAGTACTTC
clone size: many
V gene: TRBV7-2
J gene: TRBJ2-5
D gene: NA

CDR3 protein: CASSYLGGRNSPLHF
CDR3 DNA: TGTGCCAGCAGTTACTTAGGGGGACGTAATTCACCCCTCCACTTT
clone size: few
V gene: TRBV6-5
J gene: TRBJ1-6
D gene: NA

CDR3 protein: CASSLFGGHDEQFF
CDR3 DNA: TGTGCCAGCAGCTTGTTCGGGGGGCATGATGAGCAGTTCTTC
clone size: NA
V gene: TRBV5-5
J gene: TRBJ2-1
D gene: NA

CDR3 protein: CASSPQRAGELFF
CDR3 DNA: TGTGCCAGCAGCCCCCAACGAGCCGGGGAGCTGTTTTTT
clone size: NA
V gene: TRBV11-2
J gene: TRBJ2-2
D gene: NA

CDR3 protein: CASSQVRMGQETQYF
CDR3 DNA: TGTGCCAGCAGCCAAGTTCGTATGGGACAAGAGACCCAGTACTTC
clone size: NA
V gene: TRBV4-2
J gene: TRBJ2-5
D gene: NA

CDR3 protein: CASSDPRGPDTEAFF
CDR3 DNA: TGTGCCAGCAGCGACCCACGGGGCCCGGACACTGAAGCTTTCTTT
clone size: many
V gene: TRBV11-2
J gene: TRBJ1-1
D gene: NA

CDR3 protein: CAILGGSGNTIYF
CDR3 DNA: TGTGCCATCTTAGGGGGCTCTGGAAACACCATATATTTT
clone size: few
V gene: TRBV10-3
J gene: TRBJ1-3
D gene: NA

CDR3 protein: CASSPRELSGYTF
CDR3 DNA: TGTGCCAGCAGTCCCCGGGAGTTGAGCGGCTACACCTTC
clone size: NA
V gene: TRBV6-1
J gene: TRBJ1-2
D gene: NA